This T cell receptor (beta chain) comes out of a study of cytomegalovirus exposure and HLA in healthy donors. Findings and limits, study-wide: Follow-up analysis found HLA locus-dependent TCR association rates, highest for DRB1 and lowest for HLA-C. Accounts indicate the classifier identified cytomegalovirus status with strong specificity and sensitivity. The authors later found most CMV-associated TCR beta chains appeared HLA-restricted. Several of the most significant clusters appeared, in a later analysis, to be linked to common viral pathogens.

The primer mix had 60 Vbeta and 13 Jbeta primers. Clones were read by immunoSEQ multiplex PCR, and TCRdb kept only the in-frame ones, dropping some. The table has 300,000 or so clones, approximately 84% seen once. The V and J ends lost 5 bases and 3 bases, in that order; junction bases with no gene match: 1. Germline CDR1 is SGHRS and CDR2 is YFSETQ. The CDR3 is made up of 13 amino acids. Concerning this clone itself: The antigen is undetermined.

V usage is TRBV5-1 and J usage is TRBJ1-2; TRBD1 agrees at 10 bases. The sample consisted of PBMCs. This clonotype originated in a woman aged 40 to 50 in good health and CMV-seropositive. CDR3 sequence: CASSGTGDYGYTF. CDR3 DNA: TGCGCCAGCAGTGGGACAGGGGACTATGGCTACACCTTC.